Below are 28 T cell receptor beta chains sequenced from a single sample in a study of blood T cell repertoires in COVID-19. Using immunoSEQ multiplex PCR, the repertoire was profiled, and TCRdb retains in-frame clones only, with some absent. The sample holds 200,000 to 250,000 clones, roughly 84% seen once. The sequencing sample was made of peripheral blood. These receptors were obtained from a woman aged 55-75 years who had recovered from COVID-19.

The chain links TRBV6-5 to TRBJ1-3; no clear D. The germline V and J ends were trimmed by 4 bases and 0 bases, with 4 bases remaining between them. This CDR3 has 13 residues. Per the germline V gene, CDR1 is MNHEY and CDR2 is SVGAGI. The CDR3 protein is CASSFSSGNTIYF. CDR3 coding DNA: TGTGCCAGCAGTTTTAGCTCTGGAAACACCATATATTTT.

The DNA of the CDR3 is TGTGCCAGCAGCTTGGGAATGACAGGGGCGAGCTCCTATAATTCACCCCTCCACTTT. It specifies CASSLGMTGASSYNSPLHF. The chain couples TRBV5-5 to TRBJ1-6; 8 nucleotides line up with TRBD1. The CDR3 is 19 amino acids. CDR1 and CDR2 (germline): SGHKS, YYEKEE (reference sequence). The V and J ends lost 0 bases and 0 bases, in that order; junction bases with no gene match: 8.

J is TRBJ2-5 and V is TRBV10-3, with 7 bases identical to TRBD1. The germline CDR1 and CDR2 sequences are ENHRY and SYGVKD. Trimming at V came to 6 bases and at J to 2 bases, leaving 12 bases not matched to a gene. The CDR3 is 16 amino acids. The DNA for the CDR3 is TGTGCCATCAGGGCAGGGACAGCAAGGGGACAAGAGACCCAGTACTTC. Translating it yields CAIRAGTARGQETQYF.

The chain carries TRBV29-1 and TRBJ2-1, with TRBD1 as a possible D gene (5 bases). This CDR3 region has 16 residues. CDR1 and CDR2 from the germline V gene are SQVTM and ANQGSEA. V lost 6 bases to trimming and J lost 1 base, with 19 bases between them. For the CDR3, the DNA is TGCAGCGTCGAACAGGCGTCAAGACGTTCCTACAATGAGCAGTTCTTC. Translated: CSVEQASRRSYNEQFF.

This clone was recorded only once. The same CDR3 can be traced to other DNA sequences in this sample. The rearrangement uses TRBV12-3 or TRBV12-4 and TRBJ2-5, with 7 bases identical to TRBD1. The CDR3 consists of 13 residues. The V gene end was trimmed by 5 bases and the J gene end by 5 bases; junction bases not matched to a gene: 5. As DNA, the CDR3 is TGTGCCAGCAGTCGGACAGGAGGCGAGACCCAGTACTTC. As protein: CASSRTGGETQYF.

CDR3 region: CATSRVPTAQETQYF. CDR3 sequence (DNA): TGTGCCACCAGCAGAGTCCCGACAGCCCAAGAGACCCAGTACTTC. The chain has TRBV15 and TRBJ2-5; D is perhaps TRBD1 (5 bases). CDR1 LNHNV and CDR2 YYDKDF come from the germline V gene (reference sequence). V was clipped by 1 base and J by 1 base, with 10 bases between them. The CDR3 is 15 amino acids.

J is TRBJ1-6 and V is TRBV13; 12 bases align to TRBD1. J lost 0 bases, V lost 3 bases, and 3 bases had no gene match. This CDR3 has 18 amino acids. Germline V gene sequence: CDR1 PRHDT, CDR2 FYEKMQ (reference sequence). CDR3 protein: CASSLGDRGPSYNSPLHF. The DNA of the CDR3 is TGTGCCAGCAGCTTGGGGGACAGGGGGCCCTCCTATAATTCACCCCTCCACTTT.

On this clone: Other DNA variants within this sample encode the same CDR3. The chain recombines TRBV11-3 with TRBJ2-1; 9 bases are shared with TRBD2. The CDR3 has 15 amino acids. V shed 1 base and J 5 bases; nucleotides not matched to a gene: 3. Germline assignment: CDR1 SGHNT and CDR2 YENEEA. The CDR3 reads CASSLVAGAHNEQFF. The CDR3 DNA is TGTGCCAGCAGCTTAGTAGCGGGGGCCCACAATGAGCAGTTCTTC.

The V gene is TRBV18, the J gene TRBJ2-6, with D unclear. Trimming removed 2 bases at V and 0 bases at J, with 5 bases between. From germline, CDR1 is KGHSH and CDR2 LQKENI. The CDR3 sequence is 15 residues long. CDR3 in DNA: TGTGCCAGCTCACCATCGGTCTCTGGGGCCAACGTCCTGACTTTC. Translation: CASSPSVSGANVLTF.

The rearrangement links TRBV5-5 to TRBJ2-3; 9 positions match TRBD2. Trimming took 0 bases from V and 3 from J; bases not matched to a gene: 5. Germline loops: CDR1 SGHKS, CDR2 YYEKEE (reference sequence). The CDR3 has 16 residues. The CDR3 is CASSLEGSGGTDTQYF. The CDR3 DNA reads TGTGCCAGCAGCTTGGAGGGTAGCGGGGGTACAGATACGCAGTATTTT.

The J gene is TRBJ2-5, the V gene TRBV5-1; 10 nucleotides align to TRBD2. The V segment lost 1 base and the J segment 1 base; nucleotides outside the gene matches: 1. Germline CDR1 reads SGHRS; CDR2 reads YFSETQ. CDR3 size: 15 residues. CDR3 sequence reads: CASSLLAGAQETQYF. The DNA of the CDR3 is TGCGCCAGCAGCTTGCTAGCGGGGGCCCAAGAGACCCAGTACTTC.

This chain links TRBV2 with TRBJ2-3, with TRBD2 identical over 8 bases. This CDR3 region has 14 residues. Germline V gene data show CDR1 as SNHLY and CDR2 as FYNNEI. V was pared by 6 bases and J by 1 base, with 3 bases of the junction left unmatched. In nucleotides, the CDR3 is TGTGCCAGCAGATATAGCGGGGGCACAGATACGCAGTATTTT. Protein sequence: CASRYSGGTDTQYF.

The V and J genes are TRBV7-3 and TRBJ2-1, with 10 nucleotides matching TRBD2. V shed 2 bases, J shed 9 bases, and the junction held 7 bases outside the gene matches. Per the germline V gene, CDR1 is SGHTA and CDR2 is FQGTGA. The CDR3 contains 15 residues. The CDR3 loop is CASSLLAGVLVEQFF. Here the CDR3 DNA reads TGTGCCAGCAGCTTACTAGCGGGGGTGTTAGTTGAGCAGTTCTTC.

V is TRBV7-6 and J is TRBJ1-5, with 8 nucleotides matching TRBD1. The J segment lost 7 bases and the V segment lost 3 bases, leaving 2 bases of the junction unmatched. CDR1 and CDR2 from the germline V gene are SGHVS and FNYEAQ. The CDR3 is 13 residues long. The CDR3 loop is CASSFDRGQPQHF. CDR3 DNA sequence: TGTGCCAGCAGCTTTGACAGGGGACAGCCCCAGCATTTT.

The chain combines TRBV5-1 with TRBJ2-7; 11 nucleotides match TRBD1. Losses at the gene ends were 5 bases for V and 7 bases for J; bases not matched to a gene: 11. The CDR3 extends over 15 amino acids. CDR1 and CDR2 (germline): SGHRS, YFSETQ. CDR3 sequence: CASRRPGQGVWEQYF. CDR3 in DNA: TGCGCCAGCAGACGGCCGGGACAGGGGGTATGGGAGCAGTACTTC.

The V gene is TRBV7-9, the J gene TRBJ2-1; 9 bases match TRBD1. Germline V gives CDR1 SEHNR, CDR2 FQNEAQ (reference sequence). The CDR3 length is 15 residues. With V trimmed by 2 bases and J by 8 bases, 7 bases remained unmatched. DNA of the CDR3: TGTGCCAGCAGCTTAATTGGGACAGGGTACCATGAGCAGTTCTTC. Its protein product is CASSLIGTGYHEQFF.

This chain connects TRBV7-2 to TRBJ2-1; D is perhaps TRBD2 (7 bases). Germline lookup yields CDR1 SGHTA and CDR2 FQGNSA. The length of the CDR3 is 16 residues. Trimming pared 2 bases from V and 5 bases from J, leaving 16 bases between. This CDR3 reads CASSLPGAGVNNEQFF. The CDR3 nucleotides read TGTGCCAGCAGCTTACCGGGGGCGGGAGTAAACAATGAGCAGTTCTTC. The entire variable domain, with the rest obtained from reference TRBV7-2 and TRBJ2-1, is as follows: GAGVSQSPSNKVTEKGKDVELRCDPISGHTALYWYRQSLGQGLEFLIYFQGNSAPDKSGLPSDRFSAERTGGSVSTLTIQRTQQEDSAVYLCASSLPGAGVNNEQFFGPGTRLTVL.

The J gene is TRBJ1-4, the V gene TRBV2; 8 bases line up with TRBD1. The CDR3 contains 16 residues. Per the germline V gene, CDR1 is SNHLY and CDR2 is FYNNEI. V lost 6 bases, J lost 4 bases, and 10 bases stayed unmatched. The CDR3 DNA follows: TGTGCCAGCAGAAAATCTGATACAGGGGGTAATGAAAAACTGTTTTTT. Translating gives CASRKSDTGGNEKLFF.

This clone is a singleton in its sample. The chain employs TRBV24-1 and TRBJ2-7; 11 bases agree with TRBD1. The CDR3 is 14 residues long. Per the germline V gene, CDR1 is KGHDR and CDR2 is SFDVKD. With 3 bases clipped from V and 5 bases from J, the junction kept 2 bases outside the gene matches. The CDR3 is CATSDPGQGDEQYF. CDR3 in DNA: TGTGCCACCAGTGATCCGGGACAGGGGGACGAGCAGTACTTC.

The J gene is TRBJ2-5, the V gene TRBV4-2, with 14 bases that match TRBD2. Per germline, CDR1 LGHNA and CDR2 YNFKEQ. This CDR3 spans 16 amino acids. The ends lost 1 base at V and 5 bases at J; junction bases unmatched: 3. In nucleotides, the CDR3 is TGTGCCAGCAGCCAAGGACTAGCGGGGGGGCATGAGACCCAGTACTTC. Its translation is CASSQGLAGGHETQYF.

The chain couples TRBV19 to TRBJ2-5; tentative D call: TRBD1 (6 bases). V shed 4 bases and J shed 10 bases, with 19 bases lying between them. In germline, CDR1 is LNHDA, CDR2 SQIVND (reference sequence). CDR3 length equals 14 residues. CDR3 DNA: TGTGCCAGTAGTACCGGGACATCTCTTAATCACCAGTACTTC. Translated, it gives CASSTGTSLNHQYF.

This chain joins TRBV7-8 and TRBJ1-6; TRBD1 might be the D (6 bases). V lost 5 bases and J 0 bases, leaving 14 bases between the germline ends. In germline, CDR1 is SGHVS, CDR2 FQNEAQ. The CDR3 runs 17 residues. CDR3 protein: CASSIERGSSYNSPLHF. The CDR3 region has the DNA TGTGCCAGCAGCATCGAGAGGGGGAGCTCCTATAATTCACCCCTCCACTTT.

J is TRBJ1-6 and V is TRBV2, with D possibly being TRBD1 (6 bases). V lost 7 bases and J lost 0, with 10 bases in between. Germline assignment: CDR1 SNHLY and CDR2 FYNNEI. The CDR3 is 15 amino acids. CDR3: CASTPDSSYNSPLHF. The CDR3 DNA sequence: TGTGCCAGCACCCCGGACAGCTCCTATAATTCACCCCTCCACTTT.

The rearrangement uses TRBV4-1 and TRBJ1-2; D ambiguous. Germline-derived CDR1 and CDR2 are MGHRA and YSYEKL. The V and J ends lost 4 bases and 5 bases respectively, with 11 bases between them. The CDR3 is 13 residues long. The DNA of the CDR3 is TGCGCCAGCAGCCCTCGCCGAGCTTATGGCTACACCTTC. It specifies CASSPRRAYGYTF.

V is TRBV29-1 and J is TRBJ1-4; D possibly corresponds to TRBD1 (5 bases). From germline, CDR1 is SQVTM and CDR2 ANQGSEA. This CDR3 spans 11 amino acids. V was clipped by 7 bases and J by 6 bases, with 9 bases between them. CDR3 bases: TGCAGCGGCAGGGAGGATGAAAAACTGTTTTTT. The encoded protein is CSGREDEKLFF.

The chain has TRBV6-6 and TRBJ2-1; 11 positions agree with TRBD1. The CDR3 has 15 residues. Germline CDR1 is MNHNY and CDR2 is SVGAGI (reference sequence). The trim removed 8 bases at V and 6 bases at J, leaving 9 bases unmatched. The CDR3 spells CASRTGQGGSNEQFF. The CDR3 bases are TGTGCCAGCCGAACGGGACAGGGGGGTTCCAATGAGCAGTTCTTC.

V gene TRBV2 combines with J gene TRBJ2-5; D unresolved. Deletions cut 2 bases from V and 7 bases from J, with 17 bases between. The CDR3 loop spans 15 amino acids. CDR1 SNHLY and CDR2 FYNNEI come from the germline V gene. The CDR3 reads CASSERRFRNWTQYF. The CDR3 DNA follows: TGTGCCAGCAGTGAACGGCGGTTCCGAAATTGGACCCAGTACTTC.

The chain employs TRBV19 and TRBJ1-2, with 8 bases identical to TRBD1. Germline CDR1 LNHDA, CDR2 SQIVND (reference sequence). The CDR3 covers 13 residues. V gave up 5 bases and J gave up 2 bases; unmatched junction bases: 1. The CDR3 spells CASSYRGNYGYTF. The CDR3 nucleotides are TGTGCCAGTAGTTACAGGGGGAACTATGGCTACACCTTC.